This T cell receptor (beta chain) was profiled in a study of blood T cell repertoires in COVID-19. Study overall: In each case, the material was cDNA or gDNA derived from T cells, B-cell-depleted T cells, or PBMCs.

Profiling relied on immunoSEQ multiplex PCR, and the TCRdb table lists in-frame clones only, not all of them. The sample records 50,000 to 60,000 clones, 85% to 90% being singletons. The V gene end was trimmed by 6 bases and the J gene end by 1 base; junction bases not matched to a gene: 7. The CDR3 totals 15 residues. CDR1 and CDR2 from the germline V gene are KGHSH and LQKENI. Sequencing was done on a sample of peripheral blood. The J gene is TRBJ2-3, the V gene TRBV18; 7 nucleotides agree with TRBD1. This receptor was identified in a man aged 55 to 70 with active COVID-19. CDR3 in DNA: TGTGCCAGCTCCCGGAGAGGACAGGGCACAGATACGCAGTATTTT. It encodes CASSRRGQGTDTQYF.